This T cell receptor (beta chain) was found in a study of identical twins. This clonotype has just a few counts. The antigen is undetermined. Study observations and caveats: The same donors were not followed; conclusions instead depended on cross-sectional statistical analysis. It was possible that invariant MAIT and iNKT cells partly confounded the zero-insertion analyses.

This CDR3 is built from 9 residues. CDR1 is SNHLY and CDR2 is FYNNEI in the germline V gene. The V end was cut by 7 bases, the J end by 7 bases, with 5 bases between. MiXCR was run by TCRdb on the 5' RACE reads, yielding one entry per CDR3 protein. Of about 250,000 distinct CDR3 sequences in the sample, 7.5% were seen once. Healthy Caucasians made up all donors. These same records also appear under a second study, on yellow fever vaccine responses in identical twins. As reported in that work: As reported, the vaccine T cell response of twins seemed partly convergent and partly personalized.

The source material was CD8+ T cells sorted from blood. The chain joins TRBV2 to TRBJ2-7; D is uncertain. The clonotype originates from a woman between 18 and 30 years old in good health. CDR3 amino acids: CASTGEQYF. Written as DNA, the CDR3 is TGTGCCAGCACAGGAGAGCAGTACTTC.